These 15 T cell receptor beta chains share one sample of origin, sequenced in a study of radiation and T cells in renal cell carcinoma. Noted time point: blood 2 weeks post-SBRT. The sample's treatment: 15 Gy SBRT to primary tumor, nephrectomy 4 weeks later. Some clones are missing from TCRdb's copy, which holds only in-frame ones; the method was immunoSEQ multiplex PCR. This table has 60,000 to 80,000 clones, 82% appearing once. This sample comprised blood, obtained from a patient whose treatment included radiotherapy and nephrectomy. The receptors here all came from a man in his 60s with renal cell carcinoma.

This rearrangement joins TRBV27 to TRBJ2-1; TRBD2 might be the D (5 bases). Trimming left V 6 bases short and J 4 bases short, with 10 bases between. There are 13 residues in the CDR3. Germline CDR1 and CDR2: MNHEY and SMNVEV (reference sequence). The CDR3 sequence is CASSWRVYNEQFF. In nucleotides, the CDR3 is TGTGCCAGCAGCTGGCGGGTGTACAATGAGCAGTTCTTC.

The chain joins TRBV19 to TRBJ1-1; 11 bases are shared with TRBD1. CDR3 length: 14 residues. V was clipped by 6 bases and J by 4 bases; unmatched bases: 4. Germline CDR1 LNHDA, CDR2 SQIVND (reference sequence). This chain's CDR3 is CASRGQGEVTEAFF. CDR3 nucleotides: TGTGCCAGTAGGGGACAGGGGGAGGTCACTGAAGCTTTCTTT.

This sequence joins TRBV5-4 and TRBJ2-4, with D unresolved. This CDR3 comprises 15 residues. The V end lost 4 bases, the J end lost 7 bases, and 18 bases lay between the germline ends. Germline V gives CDR1 SGHNT, CDR2 YYREEE (reference sequence). The CDR3 reads CASSPGVGLGNIQYF. In nucleotides, the CDR3 is TGTGCCAGCAGCCCCGGTGTGGGCCTTGGGAACATTCAGTACTTC.

This clone was detected many times. The chain links TRBV14 to TRBJ1-4; 9 bases agree with TRBD1. The CDR3 has 14 amino acids. Looked up from germline, CDR1 is SGHDN and CDR2 is FVKESK. Trimming at V came to 2 bases and at J to 8 bases, leaving 3 bases not matched to a gene. CDR3 coding DNA: TGTGCCAGCAGCCAAATGGGACAGGGCGAAAAACTGTTTTTT. Its translation is CASSQMGQGEKLFF.

The chain uses TRBV19 and TRBJ2-3; 10 bases are a match to TRBD2. This CDR3 region has 18 residues. Germline V gene lookup returns CDR1 LNHDA and CDR2 SQIVND (reference sequence). J lost 5 bases, V lost 5 bases, and 16 bases had no gene match. The CDR3 loop reads CASSRLSGRPNLRDTQYF. The CDR3 DNA reads TGTGCCAGTAGTCGGCTTAGCGGGAGGCCGAATTTGCGAGATACGCAGTATTTT.

The chain joins TRBV19 to TRBJ2-3; 12 positions agree with TRBD1. After removal of 4 bases from V and 7 bases from J, the junction contained 6 bases not matched to a gene. From germline, CDR1 is LNHDA and CDR2 SQIVND (reference sequence). The CDR3 length is 15 residues. The CDR3 loop reads CASSTGTGGWNTQYF. As DNA, the CDR3 is TGTGCCAGTAGTACAGGGACAGGGGGCTGGAATACGCAGTATTTT.

The chain has TRBV18 and TRBJ2-7, with 8 bases aligning to TRBD2. Germline V gene data show CDR1 as KGHSH and CDR2 as LQKENI. Trimming cost V 3 bases and J 7 bases; bases outside gene matches: 8. The CDR3 has 14 amino acids. In DNA form, the CDR3 reads TGTGCCAGCTCACCTAACGGGAGGGCGGGGGAGCAGTACTTC. Encoded protein: CASSPNGRAGEQYF.

This clone was seen a few times. The CDR3 is CASSYSDRGHEKLFF. CDR3 nucleotides: TGTGCCAGCAGTTACTCGGACAGGGGGCATGAAAAACTGTTTTTT. The chain combines TRBV6-6 with TRBJ1-4, with 11 bases lining up with TRBD1. The length of the CDR3 is 15 residues. CDR1 and CDR2 (germline): MNHNY, SVGAGI (reference sequence). V was pared by 0 bases and J by 6 bases, with 0 bases of the junction left unmatched.

The genes are TRBV10-3 and TRBJ1-6, with D unresolved. The germline V gene encodes CDR1 ENHRY and CDR2 SYGVKD. This CDR3 region has 14 residues. Trimming pared 3 bases from V and 4 bases from J, leaving 7 bases between. CDR3 bases: TGTGCCATCAGTGAAAGACTTTATAATTCACCCCTCCACTTT. Protein: CAISERLYNSPLHF.

This chain's CDR3 is CASSPGLAGGHDVSDTQYF. Written as DNA, the CDR3 is TGCGCCAGCAGCCCAGGACTAGCGGGAGGGCATGACGTTTCAGATACGCAGTATTTT. The chain is built from TRBV5-1 and TRBJ2-3; TRBD2 aligns across 15 bases. The CDR3 length is 19 residues. Germline trimming cut 4 bases from V and 4 bases from J; bases unmatched to any gene: 13. The germline gives CDR1 SGHRS, CDR2 YFSETQ.

This clone has only one observation. This chain links TRBV6-5 with TRBJ1-2, with 8 bases aligning to TRBD1. The CDR3 has 14 amino acids. Germline CDR1 and CDR2: MNHEY and SVGAGI. J was trimmed by 0 bases and V by 7 bases; bases with no gene match: 4. CDR3 region: CASTGTGANYGYTF. CDR3 DNA: TGTGCCAGCACTGGGACAGGTGCTAACTATGGCTACACCTTC.

The rearrangement uses TRBV19 and TRBJ2-7; 7 bases match TRBD1. Unmatched junction bases numbered 7, after V lost 6 bases and J lost 2 bases. The CDR3 is made up of 14 amino acids. In germline, CDR1 is LNHDA, CDR2 SQIVND (reference sequence). The CDR3 nucleotides read TGTGCCAGTAGCCCCACTGACAGGGCCTACGAGCAGTACTTC. Translating it yields CASSPTDRAYEQYF.

The chain has TRBV19 and TRBJ1-3; D gene uncertain. CDR3 size: 13 residues. Germline values: CDR1 LNHDA, CDR2 SQIVND (reference sequence). V was cut by 9 bases and J by 0 bases, with 9 bases left in between. The CDR3 DNA is TGTGCCAGCGAGGATTTCTCTGGAAACACCATATATTTT. Residues: CASEDFSGNTIYF.

The CDR3 DNA reads as TGTGCCTGGAGTAATTCAGAGGGGGTTAAACTGTTTTTT. Residues: CAWSNSEGVKLFF. The genes are TRBV30 and TRBJ1-4, with D tentatively TRBD1 (6 bases). Trimming took off 2 bases at V and 11 bases at J, with 15 bases between the two ends. The CDR3 runs to 13 residues. Germline values: CDR1 GTSNPN, CDR2 SVGIG (reference sequence).

This chain joins TRBV2 and TRBJ2-4; D uncertain. The germline V and J ends were trimmed by 4 bases and 0 bases, with 16 bases remaining between them. This CDR3 spans 17 amino acids. Germline V lookup: CDR1 SNHLY, CDR2 FYNNEI. The CDR3 loop is CASSGQVGTLAKNIQYF. In nucleotides, the CDR3 is TGTGCCAGCAGTGGACAAGTTGGAACACTAGCCAAAAACATTCAGTACTTC.